This T cell receptor (beta chain) was recovered during a study of T-cell memory formation after mild COVID-19. General observations from the study: Certain responding clones were present in pre-infection memory, suggesting participation of cross-reactive memory. Mostly located in CM and EM were contracting CD4+ clones, with contracting CD8+ clones located in EMRA. In second-wave clones peaking day 37, SARS-CoV-2 specificity remained unconfirmed.

After 5'RACE with constant-segment primers, TCR alpha and TCR beta cDNA libraries carrying sample barcodes and UMIs were obtained. MiXCR was run by TCRdb on the 5' RACE reads, yielding one entry per CDR3 protein. Counted here are 580,000 or so distinct CDR3 sequences, around 15% occurring once; the ten biggest clones make up roughly 7.7%. The sample holds a few counts of this clonotype. The target antigen is unknown. From germline, CDR1 is SEHNR and CDR2 FQNEAQ (reference sequence). This CDR3 has 14 amino acids. J was trimmed by 5 bases and V by 6 bases; bases with no gene match: 7. Specimen: PBMCs or a T cell subset sorted from them (not recorded which). The chain employs TRBV7-9 and TRBJ2-7, with 10 bases lining up with TRBD1. The clonotype originates from an adult woman who had mild COVID-19 (a few samples of this study predate the infection). Cell type and time point are not known. CDR3 residues: CASRAGTGEHEQYF. The CDR3 nucleotides read TGTGCCAGCAGGGCCGGGACAGGGGAGCACGAGCAGTACTTC. The full variable domain, completed using reference TRBV7-9 and TRBJ2-7, is DTGVSQNPRHKITKRGQNVTFRCDPISEHNRLYWYRQTLGQGPEFLTYFQNEAQLEKSRLLSDRFSAERPKGSFSTLEIQRTEQGDSAMYLCASRAGTGEHEQYFGPGTRLTVT.